This paragraph reports one T cell receptor beta chain. Its target is unknown. This sample was taken from a study of shared clonotypes between healthy human individuals. The CDR3 spans 13 residues. The ends lost 4 bases at V and 6 bases at J; junction bases unmatched: 6. Germline CDR1 and CDR2: SGHRS and YFSETQ. Some clones are missing from TCRdb's copy, which holds only in-frame ones; the method was immunoSEQ multiplex PCR. Of millions of clones listed, approximately 95% were seen once; the top ten hold around 0.13%. Regarding the study as a whole: Sharing across a few donors was seen in roughly 5.2% of naive CD4 clonotypes.

The sample comprised naive CD4+ T cells sorted from blood. Subset: CD45RA+ positively selected. This TCR came from a man in his late teens or twenties in good health. The rearrangement joins TRBV5-1 to TRBJ1-2, with 7 bases identical to TRBD1. The CDR3 DNA follows: TGCGCCAGCAGCACCGGGACAGTCGATGGCTACACCTTC. Translated: CASSTGTVDGYTF.